Listed below are T cell receptor beta chains from one sample, sequenced in a study of prognosis after radiotherapy for stage I lung cancer. One entry per CDR3 protein, called by TCRdb with MiXCR from the multiplex PCR reads. Here the sample spans about 47,000 distinct CDR3 sequences, less than 45% being singletons. Sequenced material: PBMCs, taken before or after stereotactic body radiation therapy (not recorded which). Receptor source: a donor at least 50 years old with non-small cell lung cancer. CDR3s include the opening cysteine and the closing phenylalanine or tryptophan. Each record gives: D gene, clone size, J gene, V gene, CDR3 protein, CDR3 DNA. A D gene is named only where the DNA matches it firmly. A row's size may be missing; if present it is once, few, many or a size class.

-,many,TRBJ1-2,TRBV7-9,CASSLVGVLANYGYTF,TGTGCCAGCAGCTTAGTGGGGGTCTTAGCTAACTATGGCTACACCTTC
-,-,TRBJ1-3,TRBV30,CALANPGNTIYF,TGTGCCTTGGCGAATCCTGGAAACACCATATATTTT
-,-,TRBJ2-7,TRBV6-2/TRBV6-3,CAGSYGSSYEQYF,TGTGCCGGCAGTTACGGCAGTTCGTACGAGCAGTACTTC
TRBD1,many,TRBJ1-2,TRBV12-3/TRBV12-4,CASSYTGDYGYTF,TGTGCCAGCAGTTACACAGGGGATTATGGCTACACCTTC
TRBD1,many,TRBJ2-1,TRBV18,CASSPRPDREVSEQFF,TGTGCCAGCTCACCTCGCCCGGACAGGGAGGTTAGTGAGCAGTTCTTC
-,many,TRBJ2-7,TRBV12-3/TRBV12-4,CASSPIARLWTEQYF,TGTGCCAGCAGTCCGATAGCAAGGCTTTGGACCGAGCAGTACTTC
TRBD1,once,TRBJ1-1,TRBV5-1,CASIFSFTGQGDTEAFF,TGCGCCAGCATCTTCAGCTTCACGGGACAGGGGGATACTGAAGCTTTCTTT
-,many,TRBJ1-2,TRBV7-9,CASSLSREPLGGYTF,TGTGCCAGCAGCTTATCGAGGGAACCCTTAGGTGGCTACACCTTC
TRBD1,medium-sized,TRBJ2-1,TRBV11-2,CASSPLQGWGSREQFF,TGTGCCAGCAGCCCACTACAGGGGTGGGGATCGCGTGAGCAGTTCTTC
-,many,TRBJ2-2,TRBV7-2,CASSLLRTGELFF,TGTGCCAGCAGCTTGCTCAGGACCGGGGAGCTGTTTTTT
-,-,TRBJ2-7,TRBV7-2,CASIFRGQGTYEQYF,TGTGCCAGCATCTTTAGAGGGCAGGGGACTTACGAGCAGTACTTC
TRBD2,-,TRBJ2-2,TRBV20-1,CSARGLAGEGGELFF,TGCAGTGCTAGGGGACTAGCGGGAGAGGGCGGGGAGCTGTTTTTT
-,many,TRBJ1-4,TRBV18,CASSPSGAIREKLFF,TGTGCCAGCTCACCTTCAGGCGCAATCCGTGAAAAACTGTTTTTT
TRBD1,many,TRBJ2-6,TRBV9,CASSVTGVAGANVLTF,TGTGCCAGCAGCGTAACAGGGGTGGCTGGGGCCAACGTCCTGACTTTC
-,many,TRBJ1-1,TRBV28,CAISGPGGYEAFF,TGTGCCATTTCTGGCCCCGGGGGTTACGAAGCTTTCTTT
TRBD1,many,TRBJ1-4,TRBV27,CASRRGTGGAGEKLFF,TGTGCCAGCAGAAGAGGGACAGGGGGCGCCGGTGAAAAACTGTTTTTT
-,many,TRBJ2-3,TRBV7-2,CASSGATDTQYF,TGTGCCAGCAGCGGGGCTACAGATACGCAGTATTTT
-,many,TRBJ1-5,TRBV7-8,CASSLGGDQPQHF,TGTGCCAGCAGCTTAGGGGGGGATCAGCCCCAGCATTTT
-,many,TRBJ1-1,TRBV28,CASSRGGGFSMNTEAFF,TGTGCCAGCAGCCGCGGGGGGGGCTTTTCTATGAACACTGAAGCTTTCTTT
-,many,TRBJ1-1,TRBV19,CASSVPGLGNLEAFF,TGTGCCAGTAGTGTACCGGGACTGGGCAACCTTGAAGCTTTCTTT
TRBD2,many,TRBJ2-7,TRBV7-3,CASAGGPSYEQYF,TGTGCCAGCGCGGGAGGGCCCTCCTACGAGCAGTACTTC
TRBD2,many,TRBJ2-1,TRBV2,CASRGGISGSRNEQFF,TGTGCCAGCAGGGGGGGGATTAGCGGGAGTCGGAATGAGCAGTTCTTC
-,many,TRBJ2-3,TRBV6-2/TRBV6-3,CASSKEDKTTDTQYF,TGTGCCAGCAGCAAGGAGGACAAAACCACAGATACGCAGTATTTT
-,-,TRBJ1-3,TRBV6-1,CATSGGLNSGNTIYF,TGTGCCACCAGCGGTGGGCTGAACTCTGGAAACACCATATATTTT
TRBD1,many,TRBJ1-2,TRBV5-1,CASSFGTGGSARGYTF,TGCGCCAGCAGCTTCGGGACAGGGGGCTCCGCAAGGGGCTACACCTTC
-,many,TRBJ2-5,TRBV18,CASSLDIEETQYF,TGTGCCAGCTCATTGGACATCGAAGAGACCCAGTACTTC
-,many,TRBJ2-7,TRBV6-1,CASSIGDRSSYEQYF,TGTGCCAGCAGTATAGGGGATAGGAGCTCCTACGAGCAGTACTTC
-,many,TRBJ1-4,TRBV7-2,CASSLALIAANEKLFF,TGTGCCAGCAGCTTAGCGCTTATAGCAGCTAATGAAAAACTGTTTTTT
TRBD1,-,TRBJ1-5,TRBV27,CASSSVDRGQPQHF,TGTGCCAGCAGTTCCGTGGACAGGGGTCAGCCCCAGCATTTT
-,-,TRBJ2-3,TRBV2,CASGTSGLAEGCTDTQYF,TGTGCCAGCGGGACCTCGGGACTCGCAGAAGGATGCACAGATACGCAGTATTTT
TRBD1,many,TRBJ1-2,TRBV7-2,CASSLVAGGEGYTF,TGTGCCAGCAGCTTAGTCGCAGGGGGAGAAGGCTACACCTTC
-,many,TRBJ1-1,TRBV6-2/TRBV6-3,CASSPGRGGFF,TGTGCCAGCAGTCCCGGGCGGGGCGGATTCTTT
-,many,TRBJ2-7,TRBV28,CASSFPGTRAYEQYF,TGTGCCAGCAGTTTTCCAGGGACCCGGGCGTACGAGCAGTACTTC
-,many,TRBJ1-1,TRBV13,CASSSSRRNTEAFF,TGTGCCAGCAGCTCAAGCCGGAGGAACACTGAAGCTTTCTTT
TRBD2,-,TRBJ2-7,TRBV7-8,CASSGRLAGSSYEHYF,TGTGCCAGCAGCGGACGACTAGCTGGGAGCTCCTACGAGCATTACTTC
TRBD1,many,TRBJ1-6,TRBV11-2,CASSLYGQGDSPLHF,TGTGCCAGCAGCTTATATGGACAGGGGGACTCACCCCTCCACTTT
-,-,TRBJ2-2,TRBV30,CAWSDTNTGELFF,TGTGCCTGGAGTGACACGAACACCGGGGAGCTTTTTTTT
TRBD1,many,TRBJ1-4,TRBV28,CASSPPGGTENEKLFF,TGTGCCAGCAGTCCCCCCGGCGGGACAGAGAATGAAAAACTGTTTTTT
TRBD2,-,TRBJ2-3,TRBV27,CASRRGLAGVPGTDTQYF,TGTGCCAGCAGGCGGGGACTAGCGGGAGTGCCTGGCACAGATACGCAGTATTTT
TRBD2,many,TRBJ2-7,TRBV6-1,CASSRTSGSAGYF,TGTGCCAGCAGTCGGACTAGCGGGAGCGCGGGGTACTTC